Listed here is a single TCR beta chain. This sample is part of a study of T-cell memory formation after mild COVID-19. From germline, CDR1 is SEHNR and CDR2 FQNEAQ (reference sequence). The V end lost 5 bases, the J end lost 2 bases, and 13 bases lay between the germline ends. The CDR3 length is 14 residues. A single record per CDR3 protein comes from TCRdb applying MiXCR to the 5' RACE reads. The sample includes around 300,000 distinct CDR3 sequences, roughly 18% of them seen just once. The TCR sequence derives from a young man who had mild COVID-19 (a few samples of this study predate the infection). Cell type and time point are not known. The rearrangement uses TRBV7-9 and TRBJ2-7; D is ambiguous. Sequencing was done on a sample of PBMCs or a T cell subset sorted from them (not recorded which). The CDR3 DNA follows: TGTGCCAGCAGCCGCGTCGGAGCGACCTACGAGCAGTACTTC. Protein product: CASSRVGATYEQYF.